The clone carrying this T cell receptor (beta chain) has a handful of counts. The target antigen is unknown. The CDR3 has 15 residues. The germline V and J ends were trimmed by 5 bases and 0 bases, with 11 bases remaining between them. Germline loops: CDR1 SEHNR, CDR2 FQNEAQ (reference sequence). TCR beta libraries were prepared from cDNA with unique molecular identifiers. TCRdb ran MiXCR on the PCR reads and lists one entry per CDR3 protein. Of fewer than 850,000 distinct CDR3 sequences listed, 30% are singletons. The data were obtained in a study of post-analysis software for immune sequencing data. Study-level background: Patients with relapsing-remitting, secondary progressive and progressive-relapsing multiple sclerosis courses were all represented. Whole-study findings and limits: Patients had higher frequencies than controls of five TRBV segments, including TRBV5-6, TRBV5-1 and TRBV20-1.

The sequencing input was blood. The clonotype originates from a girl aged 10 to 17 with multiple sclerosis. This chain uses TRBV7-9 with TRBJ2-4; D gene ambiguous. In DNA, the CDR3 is TGTGCCAGCAGCCCCTTGTCCCTAGCCAAAAACATTCAGTACTTC. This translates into CASSPLSLAKNIQYF.